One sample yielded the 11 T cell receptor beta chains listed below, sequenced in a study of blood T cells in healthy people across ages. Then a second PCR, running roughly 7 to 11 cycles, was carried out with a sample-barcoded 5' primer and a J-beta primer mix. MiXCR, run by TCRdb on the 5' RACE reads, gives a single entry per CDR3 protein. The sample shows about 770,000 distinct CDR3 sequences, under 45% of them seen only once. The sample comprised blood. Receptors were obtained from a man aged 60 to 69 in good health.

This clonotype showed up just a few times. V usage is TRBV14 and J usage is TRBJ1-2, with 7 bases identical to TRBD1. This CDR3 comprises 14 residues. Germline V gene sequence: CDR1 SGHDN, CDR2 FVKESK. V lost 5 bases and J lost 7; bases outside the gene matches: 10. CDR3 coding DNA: TGTGCCAGCAGCTCGAACAGGGGAAAGGGTGGCTACACCTTC. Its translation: CASSSNRGKGGYTF.

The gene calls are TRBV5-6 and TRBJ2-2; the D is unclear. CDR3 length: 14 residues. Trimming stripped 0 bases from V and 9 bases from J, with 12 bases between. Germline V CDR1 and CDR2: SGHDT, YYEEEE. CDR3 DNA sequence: TGTGCCAGCAGCTTGGCCTTGGTTTATTGGGAGCTGTTTTTT. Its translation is CASSLALVYWELFF.

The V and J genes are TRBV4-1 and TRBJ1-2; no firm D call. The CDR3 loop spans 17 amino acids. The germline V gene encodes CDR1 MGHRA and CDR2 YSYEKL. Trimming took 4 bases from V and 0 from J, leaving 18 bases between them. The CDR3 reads CASSPTWGFLANYGYTF. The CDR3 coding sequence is TGCGCCAGCAGCCCTACGTGGGGTTTTTTAGCTAACTATGGCTACACCTTC.

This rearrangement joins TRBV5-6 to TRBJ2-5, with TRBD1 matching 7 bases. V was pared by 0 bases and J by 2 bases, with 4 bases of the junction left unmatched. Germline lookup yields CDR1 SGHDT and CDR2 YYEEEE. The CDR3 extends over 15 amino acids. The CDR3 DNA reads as TGTGCCAGCAGCTTGGTAGGACAGGCTCAAGAGACCCAGTACTTC. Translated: CASSLVGQAQETQYF.

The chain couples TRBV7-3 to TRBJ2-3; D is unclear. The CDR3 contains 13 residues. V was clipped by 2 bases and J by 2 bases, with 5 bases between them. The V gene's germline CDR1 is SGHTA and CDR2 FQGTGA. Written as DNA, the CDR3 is TGTGCCAGCAGCTTACAGCCCACAGATACGCAGTATTTT. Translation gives CASSLQPTDTQYF. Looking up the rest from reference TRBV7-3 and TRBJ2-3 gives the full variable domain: GAGVSQTPSNKVTEKGKYVELRCDPISGHTALYWYRQSLGQGPEFLIYFQGTGAADDSGLPNDRFFAVRPEGSVSTLKIQRTERGDSAVYLCASSLQPTDTQYFGPGTRLTVL.

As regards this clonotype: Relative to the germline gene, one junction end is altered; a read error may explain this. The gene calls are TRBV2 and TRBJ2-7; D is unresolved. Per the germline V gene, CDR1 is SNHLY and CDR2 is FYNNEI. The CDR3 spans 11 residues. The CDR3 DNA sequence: TGTACCAGCAGCTCCCCCTACGAGCAGTACTTC. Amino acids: CTSSSPYEQYF.

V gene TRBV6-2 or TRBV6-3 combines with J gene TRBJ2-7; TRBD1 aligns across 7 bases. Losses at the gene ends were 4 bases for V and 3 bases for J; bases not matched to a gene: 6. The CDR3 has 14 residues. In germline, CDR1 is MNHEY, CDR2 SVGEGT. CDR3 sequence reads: CASSWTGSYYEQYF. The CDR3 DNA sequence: TGTGCCAGCAGTTGGACAGGATCTTACTACGAGCAGTACTTC.

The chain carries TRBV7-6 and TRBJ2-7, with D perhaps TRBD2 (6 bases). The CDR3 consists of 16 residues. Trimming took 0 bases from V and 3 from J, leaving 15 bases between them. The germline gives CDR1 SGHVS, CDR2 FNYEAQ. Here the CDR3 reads CASSLARWQGGYEQYF. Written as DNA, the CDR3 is TGTGCCAGCAGCTTAGCGCGTTGGCAGGGAGGCTACGAGCAGTACTTC. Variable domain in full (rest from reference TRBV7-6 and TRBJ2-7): GAGVSQSPRYKVTKRGQDVALRCDPISGHVSLYWYRQALGQGPEFLTYFNYEAQQDKSGLPNDRFSAERPEGSISTLTIQRTEQRDSAMYRCASSLARWQGGYEQYFGPGTRLTVT.

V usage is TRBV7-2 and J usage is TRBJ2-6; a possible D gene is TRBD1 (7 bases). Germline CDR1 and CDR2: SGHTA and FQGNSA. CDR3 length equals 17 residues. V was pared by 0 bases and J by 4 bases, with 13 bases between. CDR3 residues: CASSLARRGPGANVLTF. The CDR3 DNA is TGTGCCAGCAGCTTAGCTCGGAGGGGGCCAGGGGCCAACGTCCTGACTTTC.

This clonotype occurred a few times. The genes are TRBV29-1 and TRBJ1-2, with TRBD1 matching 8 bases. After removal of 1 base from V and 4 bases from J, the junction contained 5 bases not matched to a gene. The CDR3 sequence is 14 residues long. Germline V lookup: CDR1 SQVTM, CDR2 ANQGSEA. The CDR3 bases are TGCAGCGTTGAAGGGGCTACAGGGGGCTATGGCTACACCTTC. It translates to CSVEGATGGYGYTF. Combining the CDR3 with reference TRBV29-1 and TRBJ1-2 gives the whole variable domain SAVISQKPSRDICQRGTSLTIQCQVDSQVTMMFWYRQQPGQSLTLIATANQGSEATYESGFVIDKFPISRPNLTFSTLTVSNMSPEDSSIYLCSVEGATGGYGYTFGSGTRLTVV.

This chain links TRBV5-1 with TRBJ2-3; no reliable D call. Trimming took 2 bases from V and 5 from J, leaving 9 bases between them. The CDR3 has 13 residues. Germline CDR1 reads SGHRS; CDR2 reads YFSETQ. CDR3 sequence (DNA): TGCGCCAGCAGCTTACAAAGGGAAGATACGCAGTATTTT. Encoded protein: CASSLQREDTQYF.